The T cell receptor (beta chain) described here comes from a study of blood T cell repertoires in COVID-19. Study-level background: There were acute and convalescent COVID-19 samples, and they came from the United States, Italy and Spain. Sample material is recorded as cDNA or gDNA derived from T cells, B-cell-depleted T cells, or PBMCs.

In the source study's methods: Amplification with reference gene primers provided the estimates of nucleated cell counts. The table came from immunoSEQ multiplex PCR; TCRdb's copy has only in-frame clones and leaves some out. The V and J calls and clone size come from that table; D and trimming were worked out from the DNA. The table records about 140,000 clones, roughly four fifths of them present only once. Looked up from germline, CDR1 is MGHRA and CDR2 is YSYEKL. The CDR3 spans 17 residues. V was pared by 3 bases and J by 3 bases, with 21 bases between. The specimen was peripheral blood. V usage is TRBV4-1 and J usage is TRBJ2-7; D gene uncertain. This receptor was taken from a woman aged 80 or older with active or convalescent COVID-19. This CDR3 reads CASSQNPAGIIIYEQYF. CDR3 DNA sequence: TGCGCCAGCAGCCAGAACCCCGCAGGCATCATAATCTACGAGCAGTACTTC.